This T cell receptor (beta chain) is from a study of beta chain features in type 1 diabetes. About the research overall: Investigators examined 107,917,701 sorted cells across all samples.

The authors reverse transcribed all of the isolated RNA, so sequencing captured expressed TCRB transcripts. The protocol was immunoSEQ multiplex PCR, while the TCRdb copy is restricted to in-frame clones and leaves out a portion. The data contain a few hundred thousand clones, 9.6% of them seen just once; the ten biggest clones take up about 0.6%. Study-wide results and caveats: Patients with Type 1 diabetes showed moderately but significantly shorter TCRB CDR3s in all four CD4+ subsets. HLA influence on TCRB rearrangement stayed unresolved here.

This clone was seen a handful of times. What it binds is not known. The sequenced sample was central memory CD4+ T cells from blood. This TCR was recovered from a young man with type 1 diabetes.

The CDR3 DNA follows: TGTGCCTGGAGCCAAGGGGTCGGCTACACCTTC. This translates into CAWSQGVGYTF. The chain uses TRBV30 and TRBJ1-2, with D perhaps matching TRBD1 (5 bases). Trimming took 3 bases from V and 8 from J, leaving 10 bases between them. CDR3 length equals 11 residues. Germline CDR1 reads GTSNPN; CDR2 reads SVGIG (reference sequence).